This TCR beta chain was found in a study of cytomegalovirus exposure and HLA in healthy donors. Overall study results and limits: Sequencing depth roughly uniform across donors was assumed in presence/absence analyses. Researchers left out some V segments, among them TRBV6-2 and TRBV6-3, as indistinguishable. Other equally common chains were less clonally expanded than HLA-associated TCR beta chains, a later analysis showed. Reports indicate that TCR beta sequences accurately predicted the HLA-A and HLA-B alleles of most subjects.

Primers: 60 Vbeta forward and 13 Jbeta reverse. Sequencing was performed with immunoSEQ multiplex PCR; in TCRdb, only in-frame clones are kept and a portion is missing. The sample includes about 270,000 clones, under 80% of them seen just once. About this clone: Its antigen is undetermined.

The trim removed 0 bases at V and 5 bases at J, leaving 7 bases unmatched. CDR3 length: 15 amino acids. From germline, CDR1 is SGDLS and CDR2 YYNGEE. The chain links TRBV9 to TRBJ1-2; 7 bases line up with TRBD1. Sequenced material: PBMCs. The receptor was derived from a female donor in good health and CMV-seronegative. CDR3 nucleotides: TGTGCCAGCAGCGTAGCCGGAACAGGGGTTTATGGCTACACCTTC. Residues: CASSVAGTGVYGYTF.